The next 4 T cell receptor beta chains were all read from a single sample in a study of T-cell memory formation after mild COVID-19. Each CDR3 protein is one row after TCRdb ran MiXCR on the 5' RACE reads. The table includes around 310,000 distinct CDR3 sequences, approximately 14% detected once. The sequenced sample was PBMCs or a T cell subset sorted from them (not recorded which). The source of these receptors is a man aged 18 to 29 who had mild COVID-19 (a few samples of this study predate the infection). Cell type and time point are not known.

The chain couples TRBV7-9 to TRBJ2-7; D is ambiguous. The CDR3 is 10 residues long. Germline V gene data show CDR1 as SEHNR and CDR2 as FQNEAQ (reference sequence). V was cut by 2 bases and J by 6 bases, with 2 bases left in between. The CDR3 sequence: CASSLIEQYV. The DNA of the CDR3 is TGTGCCAGCAGCTTAATCGAGCAGTACGTC.

This rearrangement joins TRBV3-1 to TRBJ1-6, with D perhaps TRBD1 (6 bases). Trimming pared 8 bases from V and 7 bases from J, leaving 15 bases between. The CDR3 has 14 amino acids. The V gene's germline CDR1 is LGHDT and CDR2 YNNKEL (reference sequence). The CDR3 reads CASGTSGGNSPLHF. Written as DNA, the CDR3 is TGTGCCAGCGGGACATCCGGCGGGAATTCACCCCTCCACTTT. Drawing the rest from reference TRBV3-1 and TRBJ1-6, the complete variable domain is DTAVSQTPKYLVTQMGNDKSIKCEQNLGHDTMYWYKQDSKKFLKIMFSYNNKELIINETVPNRFSPKSPDKAHLNLHINSLELGDSAVYFCASGTSGGNSPLHFGNGTRLTVT.

The gene calls are TRBV4-3 and TRBJ1-1; D unresolved. Germline V gives CDR1 LGHNA, CDR2 YSLEER. The germline V and J ends were trimmed by 1 base and 5 bases, with 8 bases remaining between them. The length of the CDR3 is 13 residues. The CDR3 protein is CASSQGVGTEAFF. The CDR3 DNA reads TGCGCCAGCAGCCAAGGGGTGGGGACTGAAGCTTTCTTT.

The chain joins TRBV6-5 to TRBJ1-1, with D hard to call. V shed 0 bases and J shed 4 bases, with 12 bases lying between them. The germline V gene encodes CDR1 MNHEY and CDR2 SVGAGI. The CDR3 contains 15 residues. In nucleotides, the CDR3 is TGTGCCAGCAGTTACTCGGCGGCGGCGAGCACTGAAGCTTTCTTT. This translates into CASSYSAAASTEAFF.